The TCR beta chain under discussion was sequenced for a study of cytomegalovirus exposure and HLA in healthy donors. Findings and caveats of the study: Per published accounts, TCR beta sequences correctly predicted the HLA-A and HLA-B alleles of most subjects. Among CMV-associated TCR beta chains, most appeared HLA-restricted in a later analysis. Cytomegalovirus-associated status was assigned to approximately 160 TCR beta chains.

This clone was found once. Its antigen is as yet unknown. PCR used 60 Vbeta primers and 13 Jbeta primers. Source study methods: There were about 80 million unique TCR beta chains by a later count, and 10 million to 12 million of them were shared. Method: immunoSEQ multiplex PCR; TCRdb's copy keeps in-frame clones and lacks some. That table gives V, J and clone size, and the DNA gave D and trimming. This table holds approximately 110,000 clones, about three quarters found once. V dropped 2 bases and J dropped 5 bases, with 22 bases sitting between them. This CDR3 region has 17 residues. Germline lookup yields CDR1 SGHTA and CDR2 FQGTGA.

The chain recombines TRBV7-3 with TRBJ2-7, with a tentative D call TRBD2 (6 bases). Sequencing was performed on PBMCs. The receptor was isolated from an older woman in good health and CMV-seropositive. The CDR3 nucleotides read TGTGCCAGCAGCTTACTAGGGTCCGGTAGCGGAAGAGACGAGCAGTACTTC. This encodes CASSLLGSGSGRDEQYF.